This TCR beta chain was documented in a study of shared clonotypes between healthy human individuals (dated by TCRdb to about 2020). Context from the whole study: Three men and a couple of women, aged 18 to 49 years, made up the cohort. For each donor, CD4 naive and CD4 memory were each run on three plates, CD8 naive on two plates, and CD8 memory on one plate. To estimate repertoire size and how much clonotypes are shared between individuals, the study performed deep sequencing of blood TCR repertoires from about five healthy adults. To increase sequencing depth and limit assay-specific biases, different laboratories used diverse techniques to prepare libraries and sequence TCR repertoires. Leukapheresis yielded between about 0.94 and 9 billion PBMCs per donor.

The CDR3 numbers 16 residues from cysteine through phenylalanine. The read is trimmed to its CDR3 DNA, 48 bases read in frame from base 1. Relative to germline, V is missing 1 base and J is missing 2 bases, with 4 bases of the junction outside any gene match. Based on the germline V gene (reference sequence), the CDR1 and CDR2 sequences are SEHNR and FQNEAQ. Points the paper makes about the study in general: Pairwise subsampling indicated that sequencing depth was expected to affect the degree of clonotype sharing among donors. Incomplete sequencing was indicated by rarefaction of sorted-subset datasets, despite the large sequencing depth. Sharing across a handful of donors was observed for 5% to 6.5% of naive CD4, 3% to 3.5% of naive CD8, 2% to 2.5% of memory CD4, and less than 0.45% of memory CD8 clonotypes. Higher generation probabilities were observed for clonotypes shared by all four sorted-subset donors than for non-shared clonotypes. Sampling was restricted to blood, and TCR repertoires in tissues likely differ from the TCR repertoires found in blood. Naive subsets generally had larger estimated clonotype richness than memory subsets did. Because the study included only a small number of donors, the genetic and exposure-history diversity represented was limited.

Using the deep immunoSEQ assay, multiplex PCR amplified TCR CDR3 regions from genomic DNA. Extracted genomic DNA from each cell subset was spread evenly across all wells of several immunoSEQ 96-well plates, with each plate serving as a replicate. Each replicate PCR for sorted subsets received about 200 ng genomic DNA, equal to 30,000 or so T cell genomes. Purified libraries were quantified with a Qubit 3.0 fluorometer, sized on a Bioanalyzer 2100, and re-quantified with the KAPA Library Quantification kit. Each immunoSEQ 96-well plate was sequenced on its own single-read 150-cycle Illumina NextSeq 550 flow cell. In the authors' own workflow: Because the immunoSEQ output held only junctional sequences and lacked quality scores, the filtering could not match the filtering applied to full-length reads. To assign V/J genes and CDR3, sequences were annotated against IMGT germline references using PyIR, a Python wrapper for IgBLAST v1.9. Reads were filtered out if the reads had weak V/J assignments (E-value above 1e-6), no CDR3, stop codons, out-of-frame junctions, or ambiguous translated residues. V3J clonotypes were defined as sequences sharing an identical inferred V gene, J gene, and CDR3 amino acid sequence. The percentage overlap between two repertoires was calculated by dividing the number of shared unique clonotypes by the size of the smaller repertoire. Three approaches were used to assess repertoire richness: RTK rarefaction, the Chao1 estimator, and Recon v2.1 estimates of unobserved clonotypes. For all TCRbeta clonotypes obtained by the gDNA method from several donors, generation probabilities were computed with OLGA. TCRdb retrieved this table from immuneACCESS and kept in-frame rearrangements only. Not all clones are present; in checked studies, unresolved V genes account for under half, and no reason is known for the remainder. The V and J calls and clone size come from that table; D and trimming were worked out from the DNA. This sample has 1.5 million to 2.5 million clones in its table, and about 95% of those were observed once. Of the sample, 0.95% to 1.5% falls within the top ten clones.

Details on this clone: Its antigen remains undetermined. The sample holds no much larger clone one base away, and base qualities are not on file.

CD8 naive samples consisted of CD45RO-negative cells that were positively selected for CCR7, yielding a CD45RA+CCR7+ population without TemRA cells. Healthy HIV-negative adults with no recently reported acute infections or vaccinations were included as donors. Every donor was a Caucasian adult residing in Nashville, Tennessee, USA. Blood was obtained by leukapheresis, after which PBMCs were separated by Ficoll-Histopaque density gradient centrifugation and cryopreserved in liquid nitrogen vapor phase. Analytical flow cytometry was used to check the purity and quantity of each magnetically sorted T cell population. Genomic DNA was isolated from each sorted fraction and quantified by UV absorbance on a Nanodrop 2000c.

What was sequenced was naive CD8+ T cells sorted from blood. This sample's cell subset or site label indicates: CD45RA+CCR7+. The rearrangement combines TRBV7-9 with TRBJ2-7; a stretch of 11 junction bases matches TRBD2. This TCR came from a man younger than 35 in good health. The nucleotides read TGTGCCAGCAGCTTAGATACTAGCGGGAGACCCTACGAGCAGTACTTC. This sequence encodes CASSLDTSGRPYEQYF.